This T cell receptor (beta chain) was identified in a study of a mutant IDH1 vaccine in newly diagnosed glioma. Study-level background: The study started vaccination 4-6 weeks after radiotherapy alone, or with temozolomide cycles. Patients had received radiotherapy, temozolomide, or both previously, most receiving both.

Sample time point: week 23, last vaccination. Mutant IDH1 20-mer peptide, at 300 ug, made up each vaccine dose, with topical imiquimod. Concerning this clone: Antigen specificity is unknown.

Per germline, CDR1 SQVTM and CDR2 ANQGSEA. V was pared by 4 bases and J by 8 bases, with 17 bases between. The CDR3 is made up of 13 amino acids. Some clones are missing from TCRdb's copy, which holds only in-frame ones; the method was immunoSEQ multiplex PCR. The data hold tens of thousands of clones, with approximately 76% observed a single time. This clonotype was sampled from a man aged 50 to 59 with glioma. The sample here was PBMCs, taken from a glioma patient whose treatment included an IDH1 peptide vaccine. The chain employs TRBV29-1 and TRBJ1-1, with D possibly matching TRBD1 (5 bases). CDR3: CSVVPSGLLEAFF. CDR3 DNA sequence: TGCAGCGTTGTTCCCTCAGGGCTTCTAGAAGCTTTCTTT.